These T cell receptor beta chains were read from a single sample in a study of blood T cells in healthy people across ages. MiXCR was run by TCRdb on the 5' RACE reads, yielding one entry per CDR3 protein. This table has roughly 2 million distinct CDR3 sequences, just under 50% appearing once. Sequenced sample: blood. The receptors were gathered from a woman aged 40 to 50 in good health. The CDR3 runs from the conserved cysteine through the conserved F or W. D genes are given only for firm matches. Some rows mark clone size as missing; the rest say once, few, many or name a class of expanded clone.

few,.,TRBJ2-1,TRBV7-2,TGTGCCAGCAGCCCCCGGAGCACTAACTCCTACAATGAGCAGTTCTTC,CASSPRSTNSYNEQFF
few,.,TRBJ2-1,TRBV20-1,TGCAGTGCCCACAATGCGCCGGTCACCAGCTCCTACAATGAGCAGTTCTTC,CSAHNAPVTSSYNEQFF
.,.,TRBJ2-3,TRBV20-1,TGCAGTGCTACGTTTCTGGTGGGGGGCAACCCAGATACGCAGTATTTT,CSATFLVGGNPDTQYF
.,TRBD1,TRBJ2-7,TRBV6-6,TGTGCCAGCAGTTCCGGGGACAGGGGGAACGAGCAGTACTTC,CASSSGDRGNEQYF
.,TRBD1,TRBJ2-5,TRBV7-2,TGTGCCAGCAGCAAGGACAGGCTGGAGACCCAGTACTTC,CASSKDRLETQYF
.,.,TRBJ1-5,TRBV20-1,TGCAGTGCTAGACCCGGACGGAGCAATCAGCCCCAGCATTTT,CSARPGRSNQPQHF
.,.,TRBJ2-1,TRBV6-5,TGTGCCAGCAGGGGGGGAAGCTCCCGGGTCGAGTTCTTC,CASRGGSSRVEFF
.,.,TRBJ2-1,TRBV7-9,TGTGCCAGCAGCTTAGGGGATCATTGGGGGGAGCAGTTCTTC,CASSLGDHWGEQFF
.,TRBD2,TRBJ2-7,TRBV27,TGTGCCAGCGGGTCTCAGCGGGGGTCGCACGAGCAGTACTTC,CASGSQRGSHEQYF
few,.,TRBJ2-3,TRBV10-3,TGTGCCATCAGTGTTGGTACCGATACGCAGTATTTT,CAISVGTDTQYF
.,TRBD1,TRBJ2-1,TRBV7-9,TGTGCCAGCAGCCCCGGGTGGGGACAGGGCTCCAATGAGCAGTTCTTC,CASSPGWGQGSNEQFF
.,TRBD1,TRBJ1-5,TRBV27,TGTGCCAGCAGTAGGCAGGGGGCGTCAAGCAATCAGCCCCAGCATTTT,CASSRQGASSNQPQHF
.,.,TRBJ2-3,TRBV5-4,TGTGCCAGCAGCTTTGGCGCTGGTCGCACAGATACGCAGTATTTT,CASSFGAGRTDTQYF
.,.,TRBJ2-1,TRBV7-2,TGTGCCAGCAGCTTTCAGACGGGGGCGGCTGCGCAGTTCTTC,CASSFQTGAAAQFF